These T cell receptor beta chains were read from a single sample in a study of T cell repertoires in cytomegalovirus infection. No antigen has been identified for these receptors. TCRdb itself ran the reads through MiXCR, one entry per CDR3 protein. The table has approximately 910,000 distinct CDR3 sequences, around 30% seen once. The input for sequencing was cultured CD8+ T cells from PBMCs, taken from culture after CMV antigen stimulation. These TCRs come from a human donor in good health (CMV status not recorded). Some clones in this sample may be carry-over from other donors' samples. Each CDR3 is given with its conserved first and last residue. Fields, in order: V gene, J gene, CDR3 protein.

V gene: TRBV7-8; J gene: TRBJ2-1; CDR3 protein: CASSLDRAGANNEQFF
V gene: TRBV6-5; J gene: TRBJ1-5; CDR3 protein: CASRKTLASNQPQHF
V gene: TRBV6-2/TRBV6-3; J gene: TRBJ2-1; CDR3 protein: CASSNWDYINEQFF
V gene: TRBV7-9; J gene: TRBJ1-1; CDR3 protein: CASSPRDKRNTEAFF
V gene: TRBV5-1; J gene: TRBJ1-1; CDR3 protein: CASSFRPGDTEAFF
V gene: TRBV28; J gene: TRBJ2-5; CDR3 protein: CASRSFTGTGEETQYF
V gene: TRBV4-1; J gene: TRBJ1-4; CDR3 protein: CASSHLDSGNEKLFF
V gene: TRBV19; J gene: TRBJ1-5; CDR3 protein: CASSTPTGYQPQHF
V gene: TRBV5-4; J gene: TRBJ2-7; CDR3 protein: CASSLAAGGLYEQYF
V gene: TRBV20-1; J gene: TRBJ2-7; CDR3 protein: CSARNGGGDYEQYF
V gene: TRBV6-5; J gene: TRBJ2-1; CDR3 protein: CASSYSGDNEQFF
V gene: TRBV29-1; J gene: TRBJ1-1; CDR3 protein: CSVAHGHMNTEAFF
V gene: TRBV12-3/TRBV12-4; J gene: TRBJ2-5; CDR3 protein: CASSFSRDREETQYF
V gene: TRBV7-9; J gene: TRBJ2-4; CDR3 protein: CASSYGRGLAKNIQYF
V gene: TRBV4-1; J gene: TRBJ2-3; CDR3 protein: CASSLHRVEDTDTQYF
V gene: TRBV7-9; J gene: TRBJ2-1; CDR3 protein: CASSPLAGSYNEQFF
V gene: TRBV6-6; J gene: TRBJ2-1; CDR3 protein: CASSQERVDEQFF
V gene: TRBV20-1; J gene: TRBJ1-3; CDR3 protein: CSAPGYLGNTIYF
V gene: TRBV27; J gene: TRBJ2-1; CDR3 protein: CASSGGGGQFF
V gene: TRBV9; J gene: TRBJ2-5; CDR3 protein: CASSAAGGQETQYF
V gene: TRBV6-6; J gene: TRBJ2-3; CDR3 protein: CASSLGQGELDTQYF
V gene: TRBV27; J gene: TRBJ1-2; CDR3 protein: CASSFGRGKGYTF
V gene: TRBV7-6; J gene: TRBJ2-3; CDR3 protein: CASSLAGETISTDTQYF
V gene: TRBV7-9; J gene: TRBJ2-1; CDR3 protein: CASSTTKRRGKNEQFF
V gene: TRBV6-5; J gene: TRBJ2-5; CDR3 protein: CASSYEVGQETQYF
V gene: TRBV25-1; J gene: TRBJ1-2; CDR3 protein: CASSQQQGYHGYTF
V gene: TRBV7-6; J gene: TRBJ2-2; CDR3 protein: CASSPSPSGNTGELFF